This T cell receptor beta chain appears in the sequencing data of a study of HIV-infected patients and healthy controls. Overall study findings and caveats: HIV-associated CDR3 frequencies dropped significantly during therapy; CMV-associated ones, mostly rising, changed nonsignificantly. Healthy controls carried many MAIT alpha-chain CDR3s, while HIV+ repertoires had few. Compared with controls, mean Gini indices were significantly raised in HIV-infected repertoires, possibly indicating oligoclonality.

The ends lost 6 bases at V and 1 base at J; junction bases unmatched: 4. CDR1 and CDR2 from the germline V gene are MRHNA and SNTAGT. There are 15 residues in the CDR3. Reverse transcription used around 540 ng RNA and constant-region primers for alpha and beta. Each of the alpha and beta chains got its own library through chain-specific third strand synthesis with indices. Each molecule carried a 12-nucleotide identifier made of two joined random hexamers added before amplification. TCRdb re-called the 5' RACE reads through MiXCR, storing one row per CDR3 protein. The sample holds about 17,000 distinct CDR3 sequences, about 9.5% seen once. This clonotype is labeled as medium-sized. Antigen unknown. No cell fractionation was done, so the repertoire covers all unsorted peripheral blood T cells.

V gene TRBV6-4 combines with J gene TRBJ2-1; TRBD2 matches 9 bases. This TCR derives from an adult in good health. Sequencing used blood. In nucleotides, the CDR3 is TGTGCCAGCAGCCCACTAGCGGGTTCCTACAATGAGCAGTTCTTC. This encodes CASSPLAGSYNEQFF.